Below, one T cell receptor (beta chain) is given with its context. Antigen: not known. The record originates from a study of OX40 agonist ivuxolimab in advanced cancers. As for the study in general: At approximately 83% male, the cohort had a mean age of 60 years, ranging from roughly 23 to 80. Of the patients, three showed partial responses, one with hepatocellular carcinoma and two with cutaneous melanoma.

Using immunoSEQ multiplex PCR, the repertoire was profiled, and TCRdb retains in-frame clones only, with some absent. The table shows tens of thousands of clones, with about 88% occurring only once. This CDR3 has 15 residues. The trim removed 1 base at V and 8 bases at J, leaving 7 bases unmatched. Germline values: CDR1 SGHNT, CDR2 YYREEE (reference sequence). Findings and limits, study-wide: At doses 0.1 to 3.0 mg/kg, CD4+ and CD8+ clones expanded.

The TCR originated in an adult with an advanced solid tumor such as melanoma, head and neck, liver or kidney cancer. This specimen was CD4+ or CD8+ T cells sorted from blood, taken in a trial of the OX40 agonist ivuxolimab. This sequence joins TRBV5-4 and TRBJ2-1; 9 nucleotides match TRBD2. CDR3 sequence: CASSLLGLAIDEQFF. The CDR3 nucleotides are TGTGCCAGCAGCTTGTTGGGACTAGCTATTGATGAGCAGTTCTTC.